The present TCR beta chain was sequenced within a study of CD8 T cells in Susac syndrome. Reverse transcription of roughly 0.5 to 1 ug RNA was carried out with random hexamers. TCRdb itself ran the immunoSEQ multiplex PCR reads through MiXCR, one entry per CDR3 protein. Here the sample spans under 200,000 distinct CDR3 sequences, under 95% being singletons. CDR1 and CDR2 from the germline V gene are SEHNR and FQNEAQ (reference sequence). The CDR3 spans 15 residues. V dropped 5 bases and J dropped 8; count of bases not matched to a gene: 13. The clonotype comes from a human donor with Susac syndrome. Specimen: CD4+ T cells from PBMCs. The chain joins TRBV7-9 to TRBJ1-1; 8 bases are a match to TRBD1. For the CDR3, the DNA is TGTGCCAGCAGCCCTGGACAGGGAATGGAAGAGGAAGCTTTCTTT. As protein: CASSPGQGMEEEAFF.